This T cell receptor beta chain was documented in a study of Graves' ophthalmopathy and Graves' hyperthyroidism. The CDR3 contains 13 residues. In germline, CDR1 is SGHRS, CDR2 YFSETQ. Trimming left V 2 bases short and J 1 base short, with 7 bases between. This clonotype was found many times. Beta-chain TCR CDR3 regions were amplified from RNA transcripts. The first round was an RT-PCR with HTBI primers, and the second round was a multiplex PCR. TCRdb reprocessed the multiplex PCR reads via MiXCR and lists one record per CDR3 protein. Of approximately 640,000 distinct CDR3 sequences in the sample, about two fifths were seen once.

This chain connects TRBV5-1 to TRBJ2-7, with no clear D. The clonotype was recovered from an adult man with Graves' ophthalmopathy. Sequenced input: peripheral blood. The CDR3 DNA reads TGCGCCAGCAGCTTCGCAGGTTCCTACGAGCAGTACTTC. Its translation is CASSFAGSYEQYF.